This section outlines one T cell receptor beta chain sequence together with its context. This clone has only a few counts. Its antigen specificity is not known. No per-base quality is available; no much larger clone lies one base away. Receptor amplification or capture employed the immunoSEQ multiplex PCR assay. For the multiplex PCR, a mixture combining 60 forward primers for TCR Vbeta segments and 13 reverse primers for TCR Jbeta segments was used. Amplification of the CDR3 region of rearranged TCR beta genes was performed with a multiplex PCR assay on genomic DNA. Amplified TCR beta libraries were sequenced as 87-base-pair reads on the Illumina HiSeq System. The paper's processing steps were these. Across the 600 to 700 repertoires, a later analysis counted 60 million to 90 million unique TCR beta chains, roughly 11 million of which were shared by at least two donors. To remove PCR and sequencing errors, raw reads were error-corrected and collapsed into unique sequences using a nearest-neighbor algorithm that merged closely related sequences. CDR3 sequences were aligned to IMGT reference sequences to assign V, D and J gene segments. For a sequence to be retained, a match of at least six nucleotides was required to both a V gene segment and a J gene segment. Rearrangements were classified as productive when the CDR3 lacked stop codons and remained in frame with V and J, and all other rearrangements were classified as non-productive. CDR3 was defined according to IMGT convention as the region running from the second conserved V-encoded cysteine to the conserved J-encoded phenylalanine. The earlier analysis of some 550 of the donors excluded any sequence lacking an unambiguous match to a single V gene segment. In an earlier analysis of a few hundred of the donors, V segments were called functional above 56.7% productive rearrangements and were called segregating when the between-donor standard deviation exceeded 5%. A statistical classification framework was developed to diagnose cytomegalovirus status using the catalog of TCR beta chain sequences. A later analysis assigned V and J genes by comparing TCR nucleotide sequences with IMGT/GENE-DB human TR gene sequences. The TCRdist pipeline was used in a later analysis to assign CDR3 sequences and most-parsimonious VDJ recombination scenarios. In a later analysis, each TCR beta chain was defined by its CDR3 amino acid sequence together with its V-gene family, and reads without a unique V-gene family were excluded. To address suspected cross-contamination and a sequencing artifact, a later analysis removed roughly 580 highly shared, low-generation-probability nucleotide sequences. For each public chain, a later analysis derived a clonal expansion index from normalized ranks of inferred template counts within each repertoire. In a later analysis, generation probabilities were computed using a VDJ recombination model fitted to out-of-frame rearrangements, and the results were checked against IGoR. A later analysis scored TCR-TCR, TCR-HLA and TCR-CMV co-occurrence with hypergeometric tests, applying a repertoire-size bias correction to TCR pairs. A later analysis estimated false discovery rates by permuting HLA or CMV assignments 20 times. In a later analysis, co-occurring TCRs were grouped with DBSCAN, and TCRdist sequence similarity was added when clustering was performed within HLA-allele-positive subsets. Repertoires with fewer than 30,000 or more than 120,000 public chains were left out of co-occurrence clustering, as were four to six repertoires with anomalous nucleotide sharing. TCRdb stores this immuneACCESS table with in-frame sequences only. Part of the clones is absent; in the studies checked, under half of the shortfall reflects unresolved V genes, and no reason is known for the rest. The V and J calls and the clone size are those of that table, but D and trimming were determined from the DNA. The sample table lists roughly 120,000 clones, approximately 8.6% of them with a count of one. The top ten clonotypes cover approximately 6.6% of the sample.

This entry comes from a study of cytomegalovirus exposure and HLA in healthy donors (dated by TCRdb to 2015 to 2018). Study-wide context: According to an earlier analysis of 587 of the donors, roughly 180 million T cells yielded 117 million unique TCR beta sequences and about 300 Gb of sequence data. Roughly 320 gigabases of sequencing data and around 80 million unique TCR sequences made up an early release that covered 500 to 700 HLA-typed donors. Among the roughly 390 genotyped donors, around 81% belonged to the genetic ancestry cluster associated with self-reported Caucasian donors. The study aimed to test whether signatures of past pathogen exposure could be identified by cataloging public T cell receptors. The study profiled the T cell repertoires of about 640 subjects by immunosequencing and related them to cytomegalovirus serostatus. In addition to the first cohort of 650 to 750 subjects, a separate validation cohort of 130 or so different subjects was used. To predict cytomegalovirus infection status, the study combined high-throughput TCR immunosequencing, statistical association of individual TCRs with disease status, and machine learning. A later analysis re-analyzed previously published TCR beta repertoires from several hundred donors and added high-resolution HLA genotyping to study TCR occurrence patterns. In the later analysis, no new phenotypic data were used to find candidate immune exposures; instead, reliance was placed on TCR beta sequences and their occurrence across donors. An earlier analysis of around 580 of the donors used high-throughput TCR beta sequencing to judge whether each TCR beta V gene segment behaved as functional or pseudogenic. Donor age, sex, ethnicity and CMV serostatus were compiled together with the repertoire data. In a later genetic analysis, genome-wide SNP genotypes for about 60% of the 666 donors were used, and that subset was treated as a discovery cohort. Every discovery cohort repertoire had been produced on one sequencing platform. HLA typing covered class I and class II loci at four-digit resolution. The number of typed donors differed by locus: roughly 629-640 for A, B, C, DRB1 and DQB1; 522 for DQA1; fewer than 610 for DPA1; and roughly 490 for DPB1. Five DR-DQ haplotypes were handled as single units for association and clustering because linkage in the cohort was strong. Among approximately 370 genotyped donors of the cohort, an average of approximately 200,000 unique TCR beta nucleotide sequences was sequenced per donor, of which 15% to 20% were non-productive. Study-level results and caveats: A further reported finding was that TCR beta sequences accurately predicted the HLA-A and HLA-B alleles for most subjects in the first cohort. For the cohort, immune exposure information was limited to CMV serostatus. A later genetic analysis associated a missense DCLRE1C variant with V-gene and J-gene trimming of TCR beta chains, and an independent cohort replicated the association. A cluster of highly shared sequence variants was judged likely to be a technical artifact of the sequencing pipeline. The earlier analysis of 587 of the donors excluded 15 to 20 rarely observed V segments, including chromosome 9 orphons, because counts were too low. Compared with equally common non-associated chains, HLA-associated TCR beta chains in a later analysis were more clonally expanded and had lower generation probabilities. At a false discovery rate of 0.05, a later analysis linked around 17,000 TCR beta sequences to specific HLA alleles. A later analysis reported that several top co-occurrence clusters appeared linked to parvovirus B19, influenza, CMV and Epstein-Barr virus. Presence/absence analyses assumed roughly uniform sequencing depth across donors, an assumption that may not hold. Cytomegalovirus status was reported to be diagnosed by the classifier with high specificity and sensitivity in both the original and validation cohorts. Most TCR sequences were seen in very few donors, while some public TCRs were found in many individuals. Linkage disequilibrium might explain the correlated functional status among segregating V segments, but an unknown experimental factor could not be excluded. A later analysis found that most CMV-associated TCR beta chains appeared HLA-restricted, with HLA associations seemingly driven largely by CMV exposure. Strong co-occurrence of HLA alleles, especially DR and DQ, made assigning TCR associations to individual alleles difficult. The study listed 150 to 200 TCR beta chains as associated with cytomegalovirus. Because some donors lacked HLA typing at each locus, the association tests relied only on the typed subset. A later analysis found that TCR association rates varied across HLA loci, with DRB1 alleles showing the most associated TCRs and HLA-C alleles the fewest. Because the 87-base-pair reads could not distinguish some IMGT-functional V segments, including TRBV6-2 and TRBV6-3, those segments were excluded. An earlier analysis of approximately 540 of the donors showed that most TCR beta V segments appeared in productive rearrangements either about 87% or about 30% of the time, which broadly matched IMGT annotations. This cohort had only TCR beta chains sequenced, and the lack of alpha or paired-chain data limited which features could be detected. The authors suggested that the approach could potentially be extended to other disease states and immunological phenotypes. Compared with the roughly 700-donor mean, donors in an Asian-associated ancestry cluster had fewer N-insertions in productive TCRs, according to a later genetic analysis. In vitro tests confirmed that a few of the cytomegalovirus-associated TCR beta chains recognize cytomegalovirus antigens.

V lost 2 bases and J lost 4 bases, and the count of bases not matched to a germline gene is 1. The CDR3 sequence holds 14 residues, the cysteine and phenylalanine included. Only the CDR3 DNA stays, 42 bases, in frame from base 1. CDR1 SGHAT and CDR2 FQNNGV are derived from the germline V gene. In total, roughly 710 healthy bone marrow donors made up the cohort. At the time of sampling, all cohort members were nominally healthy, though unrecorded immune exposures were likely present. The donor was CMV seropositive and belonged to the group of 270 or so seropositive cohort members. A peripheral blood sample was provided by each donor, and peripheral blood mononuclear cells were used for TCR beta sequencing. The Qiagen DNeasy Blood Extraction Kit was used to extract genomic DNA from the blood cell samples.

The receptor chain draws on TRBV11-2 and TRBJ1-1; 10 bases in the middle match TRBD1. The sample taken for sequencing was PBMCs. The clonotype originates from a woman in her 40s in good health and CMV-seropositive. The nucleotide sequence reads TGTGCCAGCAGCTTACGGACAGGGGGCACTGAAGCTTTCTTT. This is translated as CASSLRTGGTEAFF.